One T cell receptor (beta chain) is described in this entry. Assay: immunoSEQ multiplex PCR; the TCRdb copy retains only in-frame clones and omits some. This sample yields about 380,000 clones, of which around 91% are seen a single time; 6.5% to 8% belongs to the top ten. These data are taken from a study of blood T cell repertoires in COVID-19. The sequencing input was peripheral blood. This receptor was identified in a man between 18 and 29 years old with active or convalescent COVID-19.

This CDR3 reads CASSRTSGGQYNEQFF. In DNA form, the CDR3 reads TGTGCCAGCAGTAGGACTAGCGGGGGGCAGTACAATGAGCAGTTCTTC. The chain is built from TRBV7-9 and TRBJ2-1, with 14 bases identical to TRBD2. V trimming: 6 bases; J trimming: 4 bases; junction bases outside the gene matches: 5. The CDR3 totals 16 residues. CDR1 SEHNR and CDR2 FQNEAQ come from the germline V gene (reference sequence).